This TCR beta chain originates from a study of T cell responses to AZD1222 COVID-19 vaccine (dated by TCRdb to about 2021). About the full investigation: AZD1222 recipients given second doses at about 4 weeks or at about 12 weeks were pooled, since spike-specific TCR depth and breadth were not found to differ between the two schedules. A total of 233 trial participants underwent TCR sequencing, of whom about 200 had received two doses of AZD1222 and around 25 had received two doses of the MenACWY control vaccine. Trial participants were enrolled by age into 18-55, 56-69 and 70-plus year subgroups, with roughly 160, 29 and 62 TCR-sequenced participants respectively.

This clone was seen more than once but under ten times. Its antigen specificity is not known. The input lacks base qualities; no much larger clone sits a single base away. The sample's time point, from its label and the paper: baseline before first vaccination. Vaccinee samples were obtained from the UK trials COV001 and COV002, which included a single-blind randomized controlled phase 2/3 trial of AZD1222 (ChAdOx1 nCoV-19) in healthy adults. For TCRbeta chain sequencing, PBMC samples were collected from trial participants at day 0 and at day 28 after the second dose. The CDR3 regions of human TCRbeta chains were analyzed by immunosequencing. The authors processed their data as follows. Repertoire TCRs were matched against a reference library of SARS-CoV-2-specific TCRs generated with the MIRA antigen-specificity platform. Breadth was defined as the fraction of unique TCRs that were SARS-CoV-2-associated. Depth was defined as the fraction of total T cells that were SARS-CoV-2-associated. Each spike-specific TCR was assigned to its reactive spike region and to a CD4 or CD8 class using the MIRA data. Log10-transformed breadth and depth values were compared by one-way ANOVA with Sidak's multiple comparisons tests. In its TCRdb copy, this immuneACCESS table keeps in-frame sequences only and misses some clones. Where compared with another copy, unresolved V genes explain less than half of these, and the others have no known cause. That table supplies the V and J calls and clone size; D and trimming were determined from the DNA. The table for this sample lists about 93,000 clones; about 86% of them were counted only once. Of the sample, roughly 6.3% falls within the top ten clones.

The CDR3 measures 14 amino acids from cysteine to phenylalanine. Only the CDR3 part of the read is kept: 42 bases, read in frame from the first base. Trimming costs V 3 bases and J 2 bases, and their ends lie 11 bases apart. The CDR1 and CDR2 encoded by the germline V gene are SGHAT and FQNNGV. Broader findings and caveats from the paper: Participants were mostly white British, with more females than males. The authors suggested clonal diversity may have been underestimated. Conclusions about previously exposed vaccinees were limited because only 6 or 7 AZD1222 recipients were SARS-CoV-2 seropositive at baseline. Because no day 14 peak-response samples were available, repertoires were characterized only after the peak T cell response. Reportedly, close to half of the unique spike-specific TCRs recognized epitopes lying outside the regions that are mutated in the B.1.351 and B.1.1.7 variants. In the small 56-69-year group, the increase in depth fell short of significance, most likely because of low power. After two AZD1222 doses, spike-specific TCR breadth and depth were significantly higher than at day 0 and than in MenACWY recipients. The whole spike protein was spanned by vaccine-associated CD4 TCRs, and dominant responses were seen in regions 160-218 and 743-854.

This receptor chain uses TRBV11-2 and TRBJ2-7; TRBD1 is a weak D gene call, 5 bases matching. The TCR was taken from an adult in good health. This material consisted of peripheral blood, taken on day 0 of AZD1222 vaccination. The CDR3 in this case is CASSLNDRPYEQYF. The sequence in DNA is TGTGCCAGCAGCTTGAACGACAGACCCTACGAGCAGTACTTC.